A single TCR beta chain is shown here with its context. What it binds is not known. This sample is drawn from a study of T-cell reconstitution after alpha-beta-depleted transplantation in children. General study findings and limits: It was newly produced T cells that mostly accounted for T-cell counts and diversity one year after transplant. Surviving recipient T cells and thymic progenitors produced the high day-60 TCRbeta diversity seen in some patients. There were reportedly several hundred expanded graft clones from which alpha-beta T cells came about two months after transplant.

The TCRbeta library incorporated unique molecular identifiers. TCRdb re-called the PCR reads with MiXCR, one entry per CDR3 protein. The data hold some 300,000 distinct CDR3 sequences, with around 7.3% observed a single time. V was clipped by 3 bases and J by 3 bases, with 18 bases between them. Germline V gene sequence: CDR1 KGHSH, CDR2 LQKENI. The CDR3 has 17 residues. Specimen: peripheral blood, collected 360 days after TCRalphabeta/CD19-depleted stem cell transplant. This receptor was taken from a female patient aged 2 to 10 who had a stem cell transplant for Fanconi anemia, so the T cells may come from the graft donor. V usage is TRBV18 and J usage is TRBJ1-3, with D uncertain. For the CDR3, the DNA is TGTGCCAGCTCACCCTTACCACCGGCTAACTTTGGAAACACCATATATTTT. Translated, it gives CASSPLPPANFGNTIYF.